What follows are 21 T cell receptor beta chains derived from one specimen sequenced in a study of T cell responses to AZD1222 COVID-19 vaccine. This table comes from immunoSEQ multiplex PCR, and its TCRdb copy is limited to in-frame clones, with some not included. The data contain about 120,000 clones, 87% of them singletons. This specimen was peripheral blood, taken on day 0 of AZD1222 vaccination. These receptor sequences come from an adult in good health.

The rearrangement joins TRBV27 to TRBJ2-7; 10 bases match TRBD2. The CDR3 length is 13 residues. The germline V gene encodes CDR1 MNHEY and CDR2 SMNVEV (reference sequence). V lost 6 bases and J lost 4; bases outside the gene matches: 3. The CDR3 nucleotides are TGTGCCAGCAGGAGTAGCGGGAGGTACGAGCAGTACTTC. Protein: CASRSSGRYEQYF.

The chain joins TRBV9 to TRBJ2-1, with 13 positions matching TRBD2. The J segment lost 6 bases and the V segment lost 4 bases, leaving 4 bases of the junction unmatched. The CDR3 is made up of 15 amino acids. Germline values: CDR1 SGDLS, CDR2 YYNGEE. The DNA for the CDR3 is TGTGCCAGCAGCCCCTGGACTAGCGGGAGCAATGAGCAGTTCTTC. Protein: CASSPWTSGSNEQFF.

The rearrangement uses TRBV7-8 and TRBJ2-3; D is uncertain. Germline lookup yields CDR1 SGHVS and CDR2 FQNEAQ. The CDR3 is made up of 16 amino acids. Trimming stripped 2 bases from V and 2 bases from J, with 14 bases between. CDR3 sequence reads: CASSLFATTITDTQYF. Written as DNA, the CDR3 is TGTGCCAGCAGCTTATTTGCAACTACGATCACAGATACGCAGTATTTT.

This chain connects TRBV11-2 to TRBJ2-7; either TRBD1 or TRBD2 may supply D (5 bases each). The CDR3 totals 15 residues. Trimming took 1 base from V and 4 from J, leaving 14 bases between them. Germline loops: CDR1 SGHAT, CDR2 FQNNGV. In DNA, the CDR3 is TGTGCCAGCAGCTTAGTTGGGGGAGAGAGGTACGAGCAGTACTTC. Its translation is CASSLVGGERYEQYF. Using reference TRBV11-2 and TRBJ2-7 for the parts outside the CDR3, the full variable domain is EAGVAQSPRYKIIEKRQSVAFWCNPISGHATLYWYQQILGQGPKLLIQFQNNGVVDDSQLPKDRFSAERLKGVDSTLKIQPAKLEDSAVYLCASSLVGGERYEQYFGPGTRLTVT.

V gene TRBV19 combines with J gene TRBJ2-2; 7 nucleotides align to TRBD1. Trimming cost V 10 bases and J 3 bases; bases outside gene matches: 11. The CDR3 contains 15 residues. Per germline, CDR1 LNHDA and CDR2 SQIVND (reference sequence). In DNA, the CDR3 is TGTGCCACCTCAAACGAGACAGGGTACACCGGGGAGCTGTTTTTT. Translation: CATSNETGYTGELFF.

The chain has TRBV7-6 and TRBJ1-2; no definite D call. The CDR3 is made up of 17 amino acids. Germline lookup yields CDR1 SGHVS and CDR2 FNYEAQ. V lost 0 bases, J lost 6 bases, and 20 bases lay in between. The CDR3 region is CASSLAPWRGTKDGYTF. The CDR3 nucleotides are TGTGCCAGCAGCTTAGCCCCTTGGCGGGGAACTAAAGATGGCTACACCTTC.

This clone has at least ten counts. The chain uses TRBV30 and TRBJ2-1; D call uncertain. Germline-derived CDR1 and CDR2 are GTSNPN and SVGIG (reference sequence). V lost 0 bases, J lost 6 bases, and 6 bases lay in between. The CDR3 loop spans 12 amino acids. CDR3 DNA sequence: TGTGCCTGGAGTGTTGTCCTCAATGAGCAGTTCTTC. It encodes CAWSVVLNEQFF.

DNA of the CDR3: TGTGCCAGCATCACGGGTCAGGGGGCCCCTACTGAAGCTTTCTTT. This sequence encodes CASITGQGAPTEAFF. The chain recombines TRBV6-6 with TRBJ1-1; 8 bases align to TRBD1. Trimming at V came to 7 bases and at J to 5 bases, leaving 12 bases not matched to a gene. Germline assignment: CDR1 MNHNY and CDR2 SVGAGI (reference sequence). This CDR3 spans 15 amino acids.

Here the CDR3 reads CATSRDKGSGNTIYF. CDR3 DNA sequence: TGTGCCACCAGCAGAGATAAGGGTTCAGGAAACACCATATATTTT. V usage is TRBV15 and J usage is TRBJ1-3; D not certain. V was trimmed by 0 bases and J by 4 bases, leaving 10 bases between them. The CDR3 has 15 residues. CDR1 is LNHNV and CDR2 is YYDKDF in the germline V gene (reference sequence).

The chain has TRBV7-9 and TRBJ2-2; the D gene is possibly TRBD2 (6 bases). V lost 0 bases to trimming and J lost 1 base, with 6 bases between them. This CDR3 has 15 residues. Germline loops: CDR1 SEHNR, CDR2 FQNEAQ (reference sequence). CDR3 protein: CASSLARGNTGELFF. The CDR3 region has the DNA TGTGCCAGCAGCTTAGCGCGGGGGAACACCGGGGAGCTGTTTTTT.

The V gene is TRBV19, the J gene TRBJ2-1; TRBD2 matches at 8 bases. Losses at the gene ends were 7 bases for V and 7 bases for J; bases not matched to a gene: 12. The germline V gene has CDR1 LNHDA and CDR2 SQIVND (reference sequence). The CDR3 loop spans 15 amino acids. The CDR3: CASKVASGSWNEQFF. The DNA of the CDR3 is TGTGCCAGTAAAGTCGCCAGCGGGAGTTGGAATGAGCAGTTCTTC.

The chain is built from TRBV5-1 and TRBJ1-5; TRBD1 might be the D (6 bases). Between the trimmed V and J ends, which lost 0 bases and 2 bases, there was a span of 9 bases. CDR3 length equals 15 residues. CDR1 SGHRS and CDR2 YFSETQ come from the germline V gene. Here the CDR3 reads CASSLAGDGNQPQHF. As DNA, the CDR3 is TGCGCCAGCAGCTTGGCAGGGGACGGCAATCAGCCCCAGCATTTT.

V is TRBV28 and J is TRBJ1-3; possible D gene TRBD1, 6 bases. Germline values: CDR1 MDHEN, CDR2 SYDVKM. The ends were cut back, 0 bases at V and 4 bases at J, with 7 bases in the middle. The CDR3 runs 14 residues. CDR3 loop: CASSLWGGGNTIYF. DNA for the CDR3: TGTGCCAGCAGTTTATGGGGGGGCGGAAACACCATATATTTT.

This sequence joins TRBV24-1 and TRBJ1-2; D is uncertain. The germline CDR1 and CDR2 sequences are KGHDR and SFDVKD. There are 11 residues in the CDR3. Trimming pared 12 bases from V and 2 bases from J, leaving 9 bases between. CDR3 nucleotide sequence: TGTGCCCCACCACGCAACTATGGCTACACCTTC. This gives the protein CAPPRNYGYTF.

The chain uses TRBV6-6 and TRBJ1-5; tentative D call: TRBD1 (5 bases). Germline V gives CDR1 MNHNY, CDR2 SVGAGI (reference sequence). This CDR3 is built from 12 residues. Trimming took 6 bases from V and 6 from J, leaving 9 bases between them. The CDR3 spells CASRHQGQPQHF. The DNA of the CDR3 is TGTGCCAGCAGGCATCAGGGTCAGCCCCAGCATTTT.

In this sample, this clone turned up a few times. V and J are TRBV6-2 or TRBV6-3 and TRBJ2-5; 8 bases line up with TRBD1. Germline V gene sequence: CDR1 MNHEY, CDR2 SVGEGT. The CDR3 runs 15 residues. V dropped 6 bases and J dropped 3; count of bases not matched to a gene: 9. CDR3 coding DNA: TGTGCCAGCAGCCCCCGGGGACAGGTGGAAGAGACCCAGTACTTC. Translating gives CASSPRGQVEETQYF.

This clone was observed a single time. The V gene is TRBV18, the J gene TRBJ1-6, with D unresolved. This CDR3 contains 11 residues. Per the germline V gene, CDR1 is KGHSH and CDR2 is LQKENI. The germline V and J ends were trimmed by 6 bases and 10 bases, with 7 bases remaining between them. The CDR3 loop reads CASSGGSPLHF. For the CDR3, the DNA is TGTGCCAGCTCGGGAGGCTCACCCCTCCACTTT.

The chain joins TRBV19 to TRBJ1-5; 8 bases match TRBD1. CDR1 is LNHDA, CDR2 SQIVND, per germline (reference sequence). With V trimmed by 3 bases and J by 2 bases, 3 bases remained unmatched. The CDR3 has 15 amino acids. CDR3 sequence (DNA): TGTGCCAGTAGTATTGTACAGGGGGGCAATCAGCCCCAGCATTTT. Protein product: CASSIVQGGNQPQHF. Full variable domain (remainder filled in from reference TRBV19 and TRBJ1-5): DGGITQSPKYLFRKEGQNVTLSCEQNLNHDAMYWYRQDPGQGLRLIYYSQIVNDFQKGDIAEGYSVSREKKESFPLTVTSAQKNPTAFYLCASSIVQGGNQPQHFGDGTRLSIL.

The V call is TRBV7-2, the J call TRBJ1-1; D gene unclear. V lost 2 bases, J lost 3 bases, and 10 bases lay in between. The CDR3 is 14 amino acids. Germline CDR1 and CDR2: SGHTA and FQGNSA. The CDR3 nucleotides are TGTGCCAGCAGCTTATTAGGGTTCGACACTGAAGCTTTCTTT. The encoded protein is CASSLLGFDTEAFF.

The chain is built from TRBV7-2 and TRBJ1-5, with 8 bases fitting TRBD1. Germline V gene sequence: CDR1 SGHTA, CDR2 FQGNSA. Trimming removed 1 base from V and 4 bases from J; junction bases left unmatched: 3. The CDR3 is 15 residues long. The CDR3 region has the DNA TGTGCCAGCAGCTTAGAAGGACAGGGTAATCAGCCCCAGCATTTT. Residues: CASSLEGQGNQPQHF.

The CDR3 sequence: CASSELTGGSETQYF. DNA of the CDR3: TGTGCCAGCAGCGAGTTGACAGGGGGCTCGGAGACCCAGTACTTC. The V call is TRBV2, the J call TRBJ2-5; 10 nucleotides agree with TRBD1. The CDR3 is made up of 15 amino acids. Germline lookup yields CDR1 SNHLY and CDR2 FYNNEI. The J segment lost 5 bases and the V segment lost 6 bases, leaving 9 bases of the junction unmatched. Complete variable domain (other parts from reference TRBV2 and TRBJ2-5): EPEVTQTPSHQVTQMGQEVILRCVPISNHLYFYWYRQILGQKVEFLVSFYNNEISEKSEIFDDQFSVERPDGSNFTLKIRSTKLEDSAMYFCASSELTGGSETQYFGPGTRLLVL.